Described below is a single T cell receptor (beta chain) sequence and its context. This sample is drawn from a study of blood T cells in healthy people across ages. CDR3 length: 13 residues. CDR1 and CDR2 (germline): SQVTM, ANQGSEA. The V end was cut by 7 bases, the J end by 4 bases, with 16 bases between. Then a second PCR, running about 6 to 12 cycles, was carried out with a sample-barcoded 5' primer and a J-beta primer mix. One entry per CDR3 protein results from TCRdb running MiXCR on the 5' RACE reads. This sample has 1.8 million or so distinct CDR3 sequences; about two fifths occur once, and the top ten carry 20% to 25%.

The sequenced sample consisted of blood. This receptor was obtained from a human donor in good health. The chain combines TRBV29-1 with TRBJ1-2, with D perhaps matching TRBD1 (6 bases). CDR3 in amino acids: CSATGDIGYGYTF. The DNA for the CDR3 is TGCAGCGCCACGGGGGACATTGGCTATGGCTACACCTTC.